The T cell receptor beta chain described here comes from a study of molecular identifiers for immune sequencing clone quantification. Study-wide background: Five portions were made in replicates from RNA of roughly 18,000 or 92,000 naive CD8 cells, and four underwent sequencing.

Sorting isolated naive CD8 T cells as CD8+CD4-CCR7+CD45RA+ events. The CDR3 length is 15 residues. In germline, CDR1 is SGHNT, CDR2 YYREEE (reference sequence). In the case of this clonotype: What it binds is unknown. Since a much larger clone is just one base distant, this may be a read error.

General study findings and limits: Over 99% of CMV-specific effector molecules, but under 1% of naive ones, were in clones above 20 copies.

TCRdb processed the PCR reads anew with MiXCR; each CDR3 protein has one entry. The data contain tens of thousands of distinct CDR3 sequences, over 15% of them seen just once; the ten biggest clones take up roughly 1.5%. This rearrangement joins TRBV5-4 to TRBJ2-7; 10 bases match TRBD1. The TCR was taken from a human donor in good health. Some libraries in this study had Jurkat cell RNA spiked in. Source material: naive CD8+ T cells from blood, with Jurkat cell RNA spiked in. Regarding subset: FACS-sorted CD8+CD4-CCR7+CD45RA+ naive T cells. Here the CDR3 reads CAISLSGQGSYEQYF. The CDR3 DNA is TGTGCCATCAGCTTGTCGGGACAGGGGAGTTACGAGCAGTACTTC.